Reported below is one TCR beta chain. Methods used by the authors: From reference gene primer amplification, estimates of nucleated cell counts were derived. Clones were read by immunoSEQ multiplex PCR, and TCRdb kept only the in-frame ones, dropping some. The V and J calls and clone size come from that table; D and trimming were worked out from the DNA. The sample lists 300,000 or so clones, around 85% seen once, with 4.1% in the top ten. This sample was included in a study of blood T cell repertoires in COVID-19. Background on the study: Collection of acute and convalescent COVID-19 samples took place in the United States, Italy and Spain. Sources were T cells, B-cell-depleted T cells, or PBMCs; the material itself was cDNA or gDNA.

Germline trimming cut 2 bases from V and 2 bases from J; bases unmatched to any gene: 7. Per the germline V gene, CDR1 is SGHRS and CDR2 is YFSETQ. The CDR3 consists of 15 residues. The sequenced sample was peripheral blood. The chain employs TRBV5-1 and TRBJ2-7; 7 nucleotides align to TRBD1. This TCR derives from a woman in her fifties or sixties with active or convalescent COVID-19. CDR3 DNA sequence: TGCGCCAGCAGCTTTCGGACAGGAGCTGCCTACGAGCAGTACTTC. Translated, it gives CASSFRTGAAYEQYF.